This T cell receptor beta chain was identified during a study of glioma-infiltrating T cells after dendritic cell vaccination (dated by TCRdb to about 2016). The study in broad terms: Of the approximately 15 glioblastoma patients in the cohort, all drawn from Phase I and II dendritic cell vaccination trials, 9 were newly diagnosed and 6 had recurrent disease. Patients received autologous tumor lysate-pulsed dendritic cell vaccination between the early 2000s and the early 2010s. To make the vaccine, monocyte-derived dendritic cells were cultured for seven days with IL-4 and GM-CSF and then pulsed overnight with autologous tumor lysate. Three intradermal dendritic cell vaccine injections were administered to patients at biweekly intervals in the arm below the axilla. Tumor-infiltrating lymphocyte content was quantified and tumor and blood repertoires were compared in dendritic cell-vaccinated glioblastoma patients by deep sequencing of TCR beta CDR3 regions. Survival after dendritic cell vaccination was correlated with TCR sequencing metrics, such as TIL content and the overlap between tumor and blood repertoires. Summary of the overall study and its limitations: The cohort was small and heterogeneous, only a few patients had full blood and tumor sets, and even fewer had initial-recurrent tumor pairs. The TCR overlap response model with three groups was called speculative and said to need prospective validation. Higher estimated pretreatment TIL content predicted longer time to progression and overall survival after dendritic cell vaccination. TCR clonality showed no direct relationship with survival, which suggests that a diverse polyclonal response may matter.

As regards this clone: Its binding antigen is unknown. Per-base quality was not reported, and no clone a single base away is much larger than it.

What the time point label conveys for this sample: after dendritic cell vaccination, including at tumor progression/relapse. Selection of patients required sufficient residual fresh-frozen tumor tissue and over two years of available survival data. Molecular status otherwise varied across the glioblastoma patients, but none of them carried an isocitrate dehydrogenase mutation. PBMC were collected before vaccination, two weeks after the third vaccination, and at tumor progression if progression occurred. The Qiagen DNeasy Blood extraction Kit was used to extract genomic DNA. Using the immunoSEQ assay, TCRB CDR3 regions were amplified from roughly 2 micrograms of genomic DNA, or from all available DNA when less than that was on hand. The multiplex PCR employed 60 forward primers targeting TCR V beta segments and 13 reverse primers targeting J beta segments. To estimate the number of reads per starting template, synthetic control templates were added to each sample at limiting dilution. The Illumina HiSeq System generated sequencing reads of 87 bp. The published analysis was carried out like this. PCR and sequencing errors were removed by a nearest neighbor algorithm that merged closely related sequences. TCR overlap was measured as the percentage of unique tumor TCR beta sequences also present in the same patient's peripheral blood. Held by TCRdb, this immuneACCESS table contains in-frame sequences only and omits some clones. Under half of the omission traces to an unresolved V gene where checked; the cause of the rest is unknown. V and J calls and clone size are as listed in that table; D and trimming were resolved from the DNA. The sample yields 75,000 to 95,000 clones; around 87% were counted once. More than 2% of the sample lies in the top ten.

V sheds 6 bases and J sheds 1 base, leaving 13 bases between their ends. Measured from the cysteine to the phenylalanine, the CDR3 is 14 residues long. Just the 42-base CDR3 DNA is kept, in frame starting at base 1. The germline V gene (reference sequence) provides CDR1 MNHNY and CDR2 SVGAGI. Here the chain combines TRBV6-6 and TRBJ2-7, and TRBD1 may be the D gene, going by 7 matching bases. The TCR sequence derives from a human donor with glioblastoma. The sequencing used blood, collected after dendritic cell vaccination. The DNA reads TGTGCCAGCAGAACGACAGGGACTTCCTACGAGCAGTACTTC. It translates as CASRTTGTSYEQYF.